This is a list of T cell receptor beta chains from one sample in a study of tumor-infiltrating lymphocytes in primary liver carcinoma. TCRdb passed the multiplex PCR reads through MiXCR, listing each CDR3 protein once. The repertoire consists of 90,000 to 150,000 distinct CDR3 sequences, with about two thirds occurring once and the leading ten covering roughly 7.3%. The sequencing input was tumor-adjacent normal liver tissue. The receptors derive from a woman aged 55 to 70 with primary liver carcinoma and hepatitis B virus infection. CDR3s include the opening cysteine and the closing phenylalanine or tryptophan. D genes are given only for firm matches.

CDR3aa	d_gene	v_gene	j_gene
CASSLISAGETGSQYF	TRBD2	TRBV11-2	TRBJ2-3
CANRTGGTGELFF	TRBD1	TRBV2	TRBJ2-2
CASGFGQGRFF	-	TRBV12-3/TRBV12-4	TRBJ1-1
CASSERGTTSYEQCF	TRBD2	TRBV11-2	TRBJ2-7
CTSSWYQRRNTEAFF	-	TRBV5-4	TRBJ1-1
CARSPNLGDMQYF	-	TRBV11-2	TRBJ2-3
CSVALLAARTDTQYF	TRBD2	TRBV29-1	TRBJ2-3
CASSLGTVSYNEQFF	-	TRBV5-1	TRBJ2-1
CASNLTQEAGVYNEQFF	-	TRBV4-1	TRBJ2-1
CTSKRDGPPYKQYF	-	TRBV6-1	TRBJ2-7
CASSLGRGEWGVNEQSF	TRBD2	TRBV11-3	TRBJ2-1
CASSSPGRYLAANIQYF	-	TRBV28	TRBJ2-4
CASSLRLNDVEETQYF	-	TRBV28	TRBJ2-5
CASSFFTGNQPQHF	-	TRBV12-3/TRBV12-4	TRBJ1-5
CASTRSPGTYMNTEAFF	-	TRBV6-1	TRBJ1-1
CASNATDRLQETQYF	-	TRBV5-1	TRBJ2-5
CASSRTGGGYEQYF	TRBD2	TRBV28	TRBJ2-7
CASSLEQGLYNEQFF	-	TRBV7-8	TRBJ2-1
CANSASGLVHNVQFF	TRBD2	TRBV7-8	TRBJ2-1
CSVTRDNNQPQHF	-	TRBV29-1	TRBJ1-5
CASSLRDHTGELFF	-	TRBV12-3/TRBV12-4	TRBJ2-2
CARSQVSGGLSNSPLDF	-	TRBV4-1	TRBJ1-6
CASSWWDMDTDTQYF	-	TRBV28	TRBJ2-3
CASSPYSNGGNTGELFF	-	TRBV5-1	TRBJ2-2
CASSLLSGGVETQYF	TRBD1	TRBV12-3/TRBV12-4	TRBJ2-5
CASSLEWGAETLYF	-	TRBV5-1	TRBJ2-5
CASSSGLAVTRELFF	TRBD2	TRBV12-3/TRBV12-4	TRBJ2-2
CASGFDRGGNEQFF	-	TRBV7-3	TRBJ2-1
CASSTQGRAAYGYTF	-	TRBV12-3/TRBV12-4	TRBJ1-2
CASSRGTEAFF	-	TRBV28	TRBJ1-1
CASSLGTRKTQYF	-	TRBV6-5	TRBJ2-5
CSAMRTGGRSTEAFF	TRBD1	TRBV20-1	TRBJ1-1
CVRNQLQGRSYEQYF	-	TRBV28	TRBJ2-7
CASSLLGLAGGNPYEQYF	TRBD2	TRBV28	TRBJ2-7
CASGLGLADTDTQYF	TRBD2	TRBV4-1	TRBJ2-3
CASSFGTSASTDTQYF	TRBD2	TRBV7-3	TRBJ2-3